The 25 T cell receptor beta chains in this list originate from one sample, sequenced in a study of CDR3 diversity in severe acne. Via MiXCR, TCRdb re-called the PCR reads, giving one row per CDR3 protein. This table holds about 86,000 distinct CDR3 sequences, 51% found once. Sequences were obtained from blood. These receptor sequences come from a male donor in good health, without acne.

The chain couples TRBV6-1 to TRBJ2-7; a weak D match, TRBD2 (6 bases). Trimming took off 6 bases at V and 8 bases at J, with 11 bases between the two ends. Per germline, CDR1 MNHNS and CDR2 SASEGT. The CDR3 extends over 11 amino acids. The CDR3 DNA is TGTGCCAGCAGGGCAGGGAGGCAGCAGTACTTC. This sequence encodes CASRAGRQQYF.

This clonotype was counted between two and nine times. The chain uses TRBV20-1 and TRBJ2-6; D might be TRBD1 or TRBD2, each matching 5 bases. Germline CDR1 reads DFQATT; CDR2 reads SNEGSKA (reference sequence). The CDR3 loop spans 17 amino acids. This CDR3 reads CSTRDWESQSGANVLTF. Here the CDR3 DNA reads TGCAGCACCAGGGATTGGGAGAGCCAGTCTGGGGCCAACGTCCTGACTTTC.

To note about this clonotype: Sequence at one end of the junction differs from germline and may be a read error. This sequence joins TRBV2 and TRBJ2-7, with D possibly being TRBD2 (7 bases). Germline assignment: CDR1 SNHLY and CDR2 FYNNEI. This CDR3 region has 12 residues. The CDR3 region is CASRAGGGGLIF. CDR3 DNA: TGTGCCAGCAGGGCCGGGGGCGGGGGCCTTATCTTC.

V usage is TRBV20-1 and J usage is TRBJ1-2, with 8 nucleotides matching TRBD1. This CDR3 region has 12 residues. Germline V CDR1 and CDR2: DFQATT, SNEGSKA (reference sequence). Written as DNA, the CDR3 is TGCAGCACCAGGGGGCTGGGTTATGGCTACACCTTC. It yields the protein CSTRGLGYGYTF.

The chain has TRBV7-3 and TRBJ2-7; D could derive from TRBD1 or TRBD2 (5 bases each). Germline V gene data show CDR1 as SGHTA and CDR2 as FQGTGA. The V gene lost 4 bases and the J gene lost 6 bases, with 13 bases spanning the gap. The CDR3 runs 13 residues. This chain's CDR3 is CASSWDPGGEQYF. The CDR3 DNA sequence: TGTGCCAGCAGCTGGGACCCTGGGGGCGAGCAGTACTTC.

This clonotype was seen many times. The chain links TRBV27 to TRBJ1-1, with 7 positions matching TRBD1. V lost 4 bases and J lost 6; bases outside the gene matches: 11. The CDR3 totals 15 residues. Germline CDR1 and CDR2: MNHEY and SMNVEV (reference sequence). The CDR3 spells CASSYKRQGPSEAFF. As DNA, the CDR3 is TGTGCCAGCAGTTATAAGAGACAGGGTCCGTCTGAAGCTTTCTTT.

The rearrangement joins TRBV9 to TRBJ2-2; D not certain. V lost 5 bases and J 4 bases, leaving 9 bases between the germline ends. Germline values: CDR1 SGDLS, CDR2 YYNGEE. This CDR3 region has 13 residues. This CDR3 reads CASSSSITGELFF. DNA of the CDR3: TGTGCCAGCAGTTCCTCCATCACCGGGGAGCTGTTTTTT.

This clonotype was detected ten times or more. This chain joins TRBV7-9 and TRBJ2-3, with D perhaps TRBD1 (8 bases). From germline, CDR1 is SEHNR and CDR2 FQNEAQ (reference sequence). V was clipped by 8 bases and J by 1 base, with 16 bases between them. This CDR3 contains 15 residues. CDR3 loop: CASPGGQGGTDTQYF. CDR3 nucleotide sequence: TGTGCCAGCCCGGGAGGACAGGGAGGCACAGATACGCAGTATTTT.

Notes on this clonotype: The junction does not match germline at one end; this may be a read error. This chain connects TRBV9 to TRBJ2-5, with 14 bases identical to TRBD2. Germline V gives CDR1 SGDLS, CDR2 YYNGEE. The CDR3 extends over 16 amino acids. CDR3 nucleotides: TGTGCCAGCAGCCCGGGGACTAGCGGGGGTTCGGAGACCCAGTACTTT. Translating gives CASSPGTSGGSETQYF. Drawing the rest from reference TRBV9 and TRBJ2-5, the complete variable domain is DSGVTQTPKHLITATGQRVTLRCSPRSGDLSVYWYQQSLDQGLQFLIQYYNGEERAKGNILERFSAQQFPDLHSELNLSSLELGDSALYFCASSPGTSGGSETQYFGPGTRLLVL.

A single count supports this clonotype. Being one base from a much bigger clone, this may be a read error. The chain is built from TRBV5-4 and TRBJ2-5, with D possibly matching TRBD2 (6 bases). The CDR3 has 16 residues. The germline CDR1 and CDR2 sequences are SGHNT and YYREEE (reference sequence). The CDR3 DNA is TGTGCCAGCAGCTTGTATCTAGGCTGGGGAGGAGAGACCCAGTGCTTC. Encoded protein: CASSLYLGWGGETQCF.

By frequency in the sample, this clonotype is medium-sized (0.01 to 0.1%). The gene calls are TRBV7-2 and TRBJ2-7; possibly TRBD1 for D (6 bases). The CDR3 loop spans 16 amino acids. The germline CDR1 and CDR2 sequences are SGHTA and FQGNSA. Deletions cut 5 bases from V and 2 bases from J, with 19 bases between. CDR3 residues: CASSPRGDIPAYEQYF. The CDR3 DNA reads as TGTGCCAGCAGCCCACGAGGGGACATTCCCGCCTACGAGCAGTACTTC. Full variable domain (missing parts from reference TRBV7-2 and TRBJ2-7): GAGVSQSPSNKVTEKGKDVELRCDPISGHTALYWYRQSLGQGLEFLIYFQGNSAPDKSGLPSDRFSAERTGGSVSTLTIQRTQQEDSAVYLCASSPRGDIPAYEQYFGPGTRLTVT.

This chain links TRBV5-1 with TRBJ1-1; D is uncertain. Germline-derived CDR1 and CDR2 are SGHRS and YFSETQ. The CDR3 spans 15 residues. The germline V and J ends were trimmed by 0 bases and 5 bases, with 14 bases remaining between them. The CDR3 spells CASSLGTGSWTEAFF. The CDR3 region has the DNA TGCGCCAGCAGCTTGGGTACGGGAAGTTGGACTGAAGCTTTCTTT.

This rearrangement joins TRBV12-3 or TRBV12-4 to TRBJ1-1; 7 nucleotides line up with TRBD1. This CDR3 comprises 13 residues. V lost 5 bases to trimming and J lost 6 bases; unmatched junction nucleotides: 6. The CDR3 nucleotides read TGTGCCAGCAGTCCGGGACAGCGTTCTGAAGCTTTCTTT. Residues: CASSPGQRSEAFF.

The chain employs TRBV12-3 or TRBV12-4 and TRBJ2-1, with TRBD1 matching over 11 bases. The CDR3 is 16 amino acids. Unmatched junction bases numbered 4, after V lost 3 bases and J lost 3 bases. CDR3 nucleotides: TGTGCCAGCAGTTTCCATGGGACAGGGGGCTACAATGAGCAGTTCTTC. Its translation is CASSFHGTGGYNEQFF.

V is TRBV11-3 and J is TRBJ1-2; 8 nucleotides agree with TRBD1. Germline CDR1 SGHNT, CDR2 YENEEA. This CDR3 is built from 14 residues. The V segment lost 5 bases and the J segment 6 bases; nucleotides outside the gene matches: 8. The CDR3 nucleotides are TGTGCCAGCAGCCCTCGGACAGGGAGGGATGGCTACACCTTC. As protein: CASSPRTGRDGYTF. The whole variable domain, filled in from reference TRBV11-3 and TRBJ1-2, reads EAGVVQSPRYKIIEKKQPVAFWCNPISGHNTLYWYLQNLGQGPELLIRYENEEAVDDSQLPKDRFSAERLKGVDSTLKIQPAELGDSAVYLCASSPRTGRDGYTFGSGTRLTVV.

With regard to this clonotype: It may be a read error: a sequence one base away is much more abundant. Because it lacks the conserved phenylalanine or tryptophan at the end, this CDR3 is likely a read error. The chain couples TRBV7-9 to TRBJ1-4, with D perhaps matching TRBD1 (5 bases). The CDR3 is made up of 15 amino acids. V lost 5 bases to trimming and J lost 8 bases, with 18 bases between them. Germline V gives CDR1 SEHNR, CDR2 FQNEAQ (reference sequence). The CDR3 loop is CASSPGGGIREKLFL. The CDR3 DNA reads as TGTGCCAGCAGCCCCGGGGGGGGAATCCGAGAAAAACTGTTTCTT.

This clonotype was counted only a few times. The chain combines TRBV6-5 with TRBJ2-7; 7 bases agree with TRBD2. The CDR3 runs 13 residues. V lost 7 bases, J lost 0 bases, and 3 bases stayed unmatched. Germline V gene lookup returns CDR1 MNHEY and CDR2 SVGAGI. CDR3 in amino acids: CASTGGSSYEQYF. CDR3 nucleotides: TGTGCCAGCACAGGCGGGAGCTCCTACGAGCAGTACTTC.

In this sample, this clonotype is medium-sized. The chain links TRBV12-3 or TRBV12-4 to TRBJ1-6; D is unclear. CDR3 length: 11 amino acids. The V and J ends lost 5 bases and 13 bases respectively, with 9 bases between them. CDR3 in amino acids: CASSLLGPLHF. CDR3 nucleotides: TGTGCCAGCAGTCTCTTGGGCCCCCTCCACTTT.

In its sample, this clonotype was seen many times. The CDR3 coding sequence is TGTGCCAGTAGCAGACTAGCGGGGAACACCGGGGAGCTGTTTTTT. The encoded protein is CASSRLAGNTGELFF. The genes are TRBV19 and TRBJ2-2; 10 bases agree with TRBD2. Germline V gives CDR1 LNHDA, CDR2 SQIVND (reference sequence). The V segment lost 6 bases and the J segment 1 base; nucleotides outside the gene matches: 2. The CDR3 runs to 15 residues.

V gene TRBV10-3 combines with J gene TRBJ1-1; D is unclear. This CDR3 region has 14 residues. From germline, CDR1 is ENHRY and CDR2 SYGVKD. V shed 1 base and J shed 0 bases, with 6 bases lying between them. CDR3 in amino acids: CAISEYGMNTEAFF. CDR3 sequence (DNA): TGTGCCATCAGTGAGTACGGCATGAACACTGAAGCTTTCTTT.

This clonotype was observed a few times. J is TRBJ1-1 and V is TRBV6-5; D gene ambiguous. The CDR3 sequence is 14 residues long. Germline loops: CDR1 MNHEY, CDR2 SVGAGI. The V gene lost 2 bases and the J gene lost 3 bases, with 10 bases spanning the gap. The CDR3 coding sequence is TGTGCCAGCAGTTACGGTGGCGGAGACACTGAAGCTTTCTTT. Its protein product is CASSYGGGDTEAFF.

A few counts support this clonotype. The CDR3 nucleotides are TGCGCCAGCAGCCCAACAGGGTCCCCCTACGAGCAGTACTTC. It specifies CASSPTGSPYEQYF. The chain employs TRBV5-1 and TRBJ2-7; weak D call: TRBD1 (6 bases). Between the trimmed V and J ends, which lost 4 bases and 2 bases, there was a span of 13 bases. Germline V gene data show CDR1 as SGHRS and CDR2 as YFSETQ. The CDR3 is 14 amino acids. Full variable domain (missing parts from reference TRBV5-1 and TRBJ2-7): KAGVTQTPRYLIKTRGQQVTLSCSPISGHRSVSWYQQTPGQGLQFLFEYFSETQRNKGNFPGRFSGRQFSNSRSEMNVSTLELGDSALYLCASSPTGSPYEQYFGPGTRLTVT.

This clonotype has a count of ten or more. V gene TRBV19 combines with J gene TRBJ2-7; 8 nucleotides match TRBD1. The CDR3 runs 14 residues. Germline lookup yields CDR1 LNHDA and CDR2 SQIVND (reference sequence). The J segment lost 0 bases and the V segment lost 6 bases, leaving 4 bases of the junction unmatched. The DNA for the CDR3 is TGTGCCAGTAGAAGGGACAGGTCCTCCTACGAGCAGTACTTC. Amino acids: CASRRDRSSYEQYF.

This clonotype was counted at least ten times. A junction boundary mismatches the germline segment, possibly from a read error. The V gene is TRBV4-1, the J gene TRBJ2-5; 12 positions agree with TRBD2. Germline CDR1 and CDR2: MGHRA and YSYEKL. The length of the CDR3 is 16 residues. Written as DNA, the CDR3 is TGCGCCAGCAGCCCCCCTAGCGGGGGGGACCAAAAGACCCAGTACTTC. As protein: CASSPPSGGDQKTQYF.

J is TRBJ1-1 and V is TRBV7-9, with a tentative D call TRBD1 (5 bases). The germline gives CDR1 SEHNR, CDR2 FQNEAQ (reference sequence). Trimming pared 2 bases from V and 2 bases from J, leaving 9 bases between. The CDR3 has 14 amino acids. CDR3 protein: CASSLTQGNTEAFF. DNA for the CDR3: TGTGCCAGCAGCTTAACGCAGGGCAACACTGAAGCTTTCTTT.